The sequence of this TCR beta chain was determined in a study of CD8 T cells in Susac syndrome. cDNA came from around 0.5 to 1 ug RNA primed by random hexamers. TCRdb processed the immunoSEQ multiplex PCR reads anew with MiXCR; each CDR3 protein has one entry. The sample records some 150,000 distinct CDR3 sequences, approximately 93% being singletons. Trimming took off 5 bases at V and 3 bases at J, with 17 bases between the two ends. The CDR3 runs 16 residues. Germline-derived CDR1 and CDR2 are SQVTM and ANQGSEA. The chain is built from TRBV29-1 and TRBJ2-6; D unclear. The specimen was CD8+ T cells from PBMCs. The clonotype comes from a human donor with multiple sclerosis. The CDR3 spells CSVTSRTDHGANVLTF. DNA of the CDR3: TGCAGCGTTACATCCCGGACCGATCATGGGGCCAACGTCCTGACTTTC.